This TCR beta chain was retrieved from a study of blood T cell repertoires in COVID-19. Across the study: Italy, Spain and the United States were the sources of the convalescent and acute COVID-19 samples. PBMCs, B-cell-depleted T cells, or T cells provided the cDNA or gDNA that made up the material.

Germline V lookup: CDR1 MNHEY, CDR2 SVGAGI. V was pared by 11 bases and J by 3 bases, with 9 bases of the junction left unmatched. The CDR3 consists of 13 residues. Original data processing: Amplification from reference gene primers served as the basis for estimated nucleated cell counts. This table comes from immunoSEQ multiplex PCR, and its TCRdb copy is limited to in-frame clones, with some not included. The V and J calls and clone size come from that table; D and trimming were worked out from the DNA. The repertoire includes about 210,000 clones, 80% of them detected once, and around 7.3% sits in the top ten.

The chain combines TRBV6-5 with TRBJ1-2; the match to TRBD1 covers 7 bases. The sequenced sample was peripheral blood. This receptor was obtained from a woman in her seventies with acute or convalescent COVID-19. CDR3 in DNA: TGTGCCTGCCGAGAGGGGGCGGACTATGGCTACACCTTC. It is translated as CACREGADYGYTF.